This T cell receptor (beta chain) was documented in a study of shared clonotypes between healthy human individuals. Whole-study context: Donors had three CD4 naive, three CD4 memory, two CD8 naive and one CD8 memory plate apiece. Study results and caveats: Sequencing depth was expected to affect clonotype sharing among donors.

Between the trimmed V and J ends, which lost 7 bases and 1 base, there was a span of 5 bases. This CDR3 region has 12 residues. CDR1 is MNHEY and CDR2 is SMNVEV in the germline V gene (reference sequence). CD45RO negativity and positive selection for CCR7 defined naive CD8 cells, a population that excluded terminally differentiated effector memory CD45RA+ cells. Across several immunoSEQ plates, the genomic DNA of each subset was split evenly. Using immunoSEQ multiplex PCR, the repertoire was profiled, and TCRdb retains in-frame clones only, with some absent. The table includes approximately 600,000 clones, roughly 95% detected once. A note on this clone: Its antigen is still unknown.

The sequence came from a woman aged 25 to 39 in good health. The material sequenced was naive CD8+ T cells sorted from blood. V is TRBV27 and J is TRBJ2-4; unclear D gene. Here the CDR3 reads CASMGAKNIQYF. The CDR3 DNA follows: TGTGCCAGCATGGGGGCCAAAAACATTCAGTACTTC.